The 20 T cell receptor beta chains below come from one sample, sequenced in a study of neurological immune-mediated disorders. MiXCR, run by TCRdb on the 5' RACE reads, gives a single entry per CDR3 protein. Of about 70,000 distinct CDR3 sequences listed, roughly 4.4% are singletons. Sequenced input: PBMCs. These receptors came from a woman aged 70-85 years with multiple sclerosis.

The J gene is TRBJ2-2, the V gene TRBV5-1; 8 nucleotides line up with TRBD2. The germline gives CDR1 SGHRS, CDR2 YFSETQ. The CDR3 spans 15 residues. J lost 6 bases, V lost 0 bases, and 4 bases had no gene match. The CDR3 DNA reads TGCGCCAGCAGCTTGGAAGGGGGACTAGCCGGGGAGCTGTTTTTT. This gives the protein CASSLEGGLAGELFF.

The sample holds many counts of this clonotype. The chain uses TRBV20-1 and TRBJ2-7, with 10 bases identical to TRBD2. CDR1 is DFQATT and CDR2 is SNEGSKA in the germline V gene (reference sequence). Losses at the gene ends were 1 base for V and 4 bases for J; bases not matched to a gene: 7. The length of the CDR3 is 15 residues. The CDR3 here is CSARVGLAASYEQYF. CDR3 DNA sequence: TGCAGTGCTAGAGTCGGACTAGCGGCGTCTTACGAGCAGTACTTC.

The table lists this clonotype with many counts. The chain carries TRBV6-5 and TRBJ2-3, with 10 bases matching TRBD2. V was pared by 6 bases and J by 3 bases, with 6 bases of the junction left unmatched. This CDR3 comprises 15 residues. The germline CDR1 and CDR2 sequences are MNHEY and SVGAGI. The CDR3 nucleotides read TGTGCCAGCAGAGAGCGGGAGGGCCGGACAGATACGCAGTATTTT. Its translation: CASREREGRTDTQYF.

At least ten counts were recorded for this clonotype. The gene calls are TRBV20-1 and TRBJ2-1; 7 bases align to TRBD2. There are 17 residues in the CDR3. CDR1 and CDR2 (germline): DFQATT, SNEGSKA (reference sequence). The V segment lost 0 bases and the J segment 1 base; nucleotides outside the gene matches: 9. CDR3 region: CSARDWASGISYNEQFF. In DNA form, the CDR3 reads TGCAGTGCTAGAGATTGGGCTAGCGGAATATCCTACAATGAGCAGTTCTTC.

This clonotype was detected ten times or more. This sequence joins TRBV4-1 and TRBJ2-2, with D maybe TRBD1 (6 bases). Germline CDR1 MGHRA, CDR2 YSYEKL. The V end was cut by 2 bases, the J end by 7 bases, with 17 bases between. The CDR3 has 16 amino acids. The CDR3 here is CASSQTITRGFGELFF. The CDR3, as DNA: TGCGCCAGCAGCCAAACCATCACCAGGGGTTTCGGGGAGCTGTTTTTT.

This clonotype was seen at least ten times. The chain uses TRBV7-8 and TRBJ2-7; TRBD1 is a possible D gene (7 bases). This CDR3 has 16 amino acids. In germline, CDR1 is SGHVS, CDR2 FQNEAQ. V dropped 1 base and J dropped 0 bases, with 13 bases sitting between them. The CDR3 is CASSLGGTAGSYEQYF. The DNA for the CDR3 is TGTGCCAGCAGCTTAGGCGGGACAGCGGGCTCCTACGAGCAGTACTTC. The whole variable domain, remainder taken from reference TRBV7-8 and TRBJ2-7, is GAGVSQSPRYKVAKRGQDVALRCDPISGHVSLFWYQQALGQGPEFLTYFQNEAQLDKSGLPSDRFFAERPEGSVSTLKIQRTQQEDSAVYLCASSLGGTAGSYEQYFGPGTRLTVT.

There are many counts of this clonotype. The chain recombines TRBV11-2 with TRBJ2-1; D ambiguous. V shed 0 bases and J shed 12 bases, with 6 bases lying between them. From germline, CDR1 is SGHAT and CDR2 FQNNGV. The CDR3 runs 11 residues. The CDR3 nucleotides read TGTGCCAGCAGCTTAGATAGGACGCAGTTCTTC. Protein product: CASSLDRTQFF.

This clonotype showed up many times. A much larger clone differs by one base, so this may be a read error. This chain connects TRBV27 to TRBJ2-5, with D unclear. Germline V gene lookup returns CDR1 MNHEY and CDR2 SMNVEV (reference sequence). The CDR3 totals 10 residues. With 6 bases removed from V and 4 bases from J, the gap between germline ends came to 3 bases. CDR3 in DNA: TGTGCCAGCAGCCGAGAGACCCAGTACTTC. Protein: CASSRETQYF.

This clonotype came up many times. V gene TRBV7-9 combines with J gene TRBJ1-1, with no clear D. The germline CDR1 and CDR2 sequences are SEHNR and FQNEAQ (reference sequence). CDR3 length: 12 amino acids. Trimming removed 5 bases at V and 7 bases at J, with 11 bases between. This chain's CDR3 is CASSRGSNEAFF. In DNA, the CDR3 is TGTGCCAGCAGCCGAGGTTCCAATGAAGCTTTCTTT.

This clonotype appeared many times. This chain uses TRBV20-1 with TRBJ2-7; D is perhaps TRBD1 (6 bases). This CDR3 comprises 11 residues. Looked up from germline, CDR1 is DFQATT and CDR2 is SNEGSKA (reference sequence). V lost 3 bases and J lost 4, with 7 bases in between. CDR3 coding DNA: TGCAGTGCTAGTGGACAGTACGAGCAGTACTTC. Translating gives CSASGQYEQYF.

The sample holds many counts of this clonotype. The chain combines TRBV6-5 with TRBJ1-6; TRBD1 might be the D (6 bases). The ends were cut back, 6 bases at V and 0 bases at J, with 15 bases in the middle. Germline CDR1 and CDR2: MNHEY and SVGAGI. The CDR3 runs to 17 residues. This CDR3 reads CASSRQAQSSYNSPLHF. CDR3 bases: TGTGCCAGCAGCCGACAGGCCCAGAGCTCCTATAATTCACCCCTCCACTTT.

This clonotype showed up many times. The rearrangement joins TRBV5-1 to TRBJ1-1; perhaps TRBD1 as D (6 bases). From germline, CDR1 is SGHRS and CDR2 YFSETQ. The CDR3 length is 15 residues. V was trimmed by 0 bases and J by 0 bases, leaving 9 bases between them. The CDR3 DNA reads as TGCGCCAGCAGCTTGGTGGGGGCACTGAACACTGAAGCTTTCTTT. This gives the protein CASSLVGALNTEAFF.

This clonotype was observed at least ten times. The rearrangement joins TRBV7-2 to TRBJ2-2; TRBD2 matches at 12 bases. The junction had 9 bases not matched to a gene; V was cut back by 3 bases and J by 4 bases. The CDR3 totals 18 residues. Germline V gene lookup returns CDR1 SGHTA and CDR2 FQGNSA. CDR3 sequence: CASSFYRLAGDGTGELFF. As DNA, the CDR3 is TGTGCCAGCAGCTTCTATCGACTAGCGGGAGATGGCACCGGGGAGCTGTTTTTT. The full variable domain, completed using reference TRBV7-2 and TRBJ2-2, is GAGVSQSPSNKVTEKGKDVELRCDPISGHTALYWYRQSLGQGLEFLIYFQGNSAPDKSGLPSDRFSAERTGGSVSTLTIQRTQQEDSAVYLCASSFYRLAGDGTGELFFGEGSRLTVL.

This clonotype was found many times. In nucleotides, the CDR3 is TGCAGTGCTAGTAGAGGCGCCAGGGCTGGAAACACCATATATTTT. It encodes CSASRGARAGNTIYF. The rearrangement links TRBV20-1 to TRBJ1-3; TRBD1 is a possible D gene (5 bases). This CDR3 contains 15 residues. Looked up from germline, CDR1 is DFQATT and CDR2 is SNEGSKA (reference sequence). With 3 bases removed from V and 2 bases from J, the gap between germline ends came to 14 bases.

At least ten counts were recorded for this clonotype. CDR3: CASSPGAYEQYF. The CDR3 bases are TGTGCCAGCAGCCCGGGCGCCTACGAGCAGTACTTC. This chain joins TRBV6-6 and TRBJ2-7; D is unclear. The CDR3 has 12 amino acids. Germline V gene lookup returns CDR1 MNHNY and CDR2 SVGAGI (reference sequence). Trimming stripped 6 bases from V and 2 bases from J, with 8 bases between.

This clonotype was counted at least ten times. The V and J genes are TRBV3-1 and TRBJ2-3, with D uncertain. CDR3 size: 13 residues. Germline CDR1 LGHDT, CDR2 YNNKEL (reference sequence). Trimming removed 2 bases at V and 3 bases at J, with 6 bases between. CDR3 sequence: CASSQYGTDTQYF. The CDR3 DNA is TGTGCCAGCAGCCAATACGGGACAGATACGCAGTATTTT.

Turning to this clonotype: Given a much more abundant clone one base away, this may be a read error. The chain carries TRBV9 and TRBJ2-5, with 7 bases identical to TRBD2. The CDR3 is 14 amino acids. The germline V gene has CDR1 SGDLS and CDR2 YYNGEE. CDR3 sequence reads: CTSSVAGGQETQYF. CDR3 coding DNA: TGTACCAGCAGCGTAGCGGGCGGCCAAGAGACCCAGTACTTC.

This clonotype came up a few times. This sequence joins TRBV29-1 and TRBJ2-7, with 9 bases aligning to TRBD1. The CDR3 has 13 amino acids. Losses at the gene ends were 4 bases for V and 5 bases for J; bases not matched to a gene: 6. CDR1 is SQVTM and CDR2 is ANQGSEA in the germline V gene. The CDR3 here is CSVAADRGDEQYF. In DNA, the CDR3 is TGCAGCGTTGCCGCGGACAGGGGTGACGAGCAGTACTTC.

The chain carries TRBV7-8 and TRBJ2-3; D uncertain. Trimming stripped 6 bases from V and 2 bases from J, with 12 bases between. The CDR3 loop spans 14 amino acids. Per germline, CDR1 SGHVS and CDR2 FQNEAQ. The CDR3 sequence is CASSRSGNTDTQYF. The CDR3 DNA is TGTGCCAGCAGTAGAAGTGGGAACACAGATACGCAGTATTTT.

This clonotype came up many times. The chain employs TRBV29-1 and TRBJ1-1; D remains unclear. The CDR3 is 13 amino acids. Trimming removed 2 bases at V and 2 bases at J, with 9 bases between. Germline V gene data show CDR1 as SQVTM and CDR2 as ANQGSEA. The CDR3 is CSVESRDNTEAFF. As DNA, the CDR3 is TGCAGCGTTGAATCACGGGATAACACTGAAGCTTTCTTT.